This note documents a single T cell receptor (beta chain) sequence. These data are taken from a study of T cell responses to AZD1222 COVID-19 vaccine. Germline V CDR1 and CDR2: SGHRS, YFSETQ. Trimming cost V 7 bases and J 10 bases, with 24 bases left between them. The CDR3 loop spans 15 amino acids. Profiling relied on immunoSEQ multiplex PCR, and the TCRdb table lists in-frame clones only, not all of them. The sample shows over 100,000 clones, 84% of them seen only once. This specimen consisted of peripheral blood, obtained on day 0 of AZD1222 vaccination. The sequence derives from an adult in good health. The chain combines TRBV5-1 with TRBJ2-1; maybe TRBD2 (6 bases). The CDR3 is CASDQGTGVPAEQFF. CDR3 DNA sequence: TGCGCCAGCGACCAAGGGACGGGAGTCCCCGCAGAGCAGTTCTTC.